The 22 T cell receptor beta chains reported below all come from one sample, sequenced in a study of control samples from healthy donors and cancer patients. Sequencing used immunoSEQ multiplex PCR; TCRdb keeps in-frame clones, though not all of them. The table lists over 100,000 clones, 80% to 90% of them singletons. The material sequenced was blood. The receptors originated from a woman aged 45-60 years in good health.

This clone appeared once. This rearrangement joins TRBV7-3 to TRBJ2-2; perhaps TRBD1 as D (5 bases). Looked up from germline, CDR1 is SGHTA and CDR2 is FQGTGA. The CDR3 runs to 15 residues. Trimming took off 3 bases at V and 6 bases at J, with 14 bases between the two ends. The CDR3 coding sequence is TGTGCCAGCAGCTTGAAGGGGTTCCCGGCCGGGGAGCTGTTTTTT. Encoded protein: CASSLKGFPAGELFF.

A single count supports this clone. This chain uses TRBV5-1 with TRBJ2-1; 8 nucleotides match TRBD2. The trim removed 3 bases at V and 5 bases at J, leaving 13 bases unmatched. The CDR3 covers 17 residues. CDR1 is SGHRS and CDR2 is YFSETQ in the germline V gene. The CDR3, as DNA: TGCGCCAGCAGCTGGGCGGAGAGCGGGGGCCCCGACAATGAGCAGTTCTTC. It is translated as CASSWAESGGPDNEQFF.

This clone was recorded only once. The chain links TRBV30 to TRBJ2-7; 7 nucleotides align to TRBD1. CDR1 GTSNPN and CDR2 SVGIG come from the germline V gene (reference sequence). The CDR3 totals 15 residues. V shed 0 bases, J shed 5 bases, and the junction held 10 bases outside the gene matches. The CDR3 nucleotides read TGTGCCTGGAGTGTAACAACAGGGGATGTGGACGAGCAGTACGTC. This translates into CAWSVTTGDVDEQYV.

The J gene is TRBJ1-6, the V gene TRBV6-5; a possible D gene is TRBD1 (5 bases). Germline V gene sequence: CDR1 MNHEY, CDR2 SVGAGI. The ends were cut back, 7 bases at V and 8 bases at J, with 12 bases in the middle. The CDR3 has 13 amino acids. CDR3 in DNA: TGTGCCAGCAAGACAGTAACCTATTCACCCCTCCACTTT. Translating it yields CASKTVTYSPLHF.

The V call is TRBV5-6, the J call TRBJ2-4; perhaps TRBD2 as D (5 bases). V was cut by 4 bases and J by 6 bases, with 23 bases left in between. Germline assignment: CDR1 SGHDT and CDR2 YYEEEE. The CDR3 runs 17 residues. The CDR3 nucleotides read TGTGCCAGCAGCCCCGGTTGGGGAGTGGGTGTAAGAAACATTCAGTACTTC. Translation: CASSPGWGVGVRNIQYF.

The chain uses TRBV7-7 and TRBJ2-1; no clear D. In germline, CDR1 is SSHAT, CDR2 FNYEAQ (reference sequence). Trimming cost V 2 bases and J 0 bases, with 8 bases left between them. This CDR3 has 15 amino acids. The CDR3 sequence: CASSLLPSSYNEQFF. In DNA, the CDR3 is TGTGCCAGCAGCTTACTACCGAGCTCCTACAATGAGCAGTTCTTC.

This clone showed up just a few times. The limits of the CDR3 on the DNA are not certain, so only TCRdb's listed CDR3 is given. The chain has TRBV6-4 and TRBJ2-3; the D call of TRBD2 is as the table states it, not checked on the DNA. With termini counted, the CDR3 has 14 amino acids. Germline assignment: CDR1 MRHNA and CDR2 SNTAGT. The CDR3 sequence: CASSTSGLADTQYF.

The chain uses TRBV10-3 and TRBJ2-7, with D possibly matching TRBD1 (6 bases). This CDR3 has 13 amino acids. V dropped 4 bases and J dropped 4 bases, with 11 bases sitting between them. Germline values: CDR1 ENHRY, CDR2 SYGVKD. The CDR3 DNA reads as TGTGCCATCAGTGGGCTACAGGGTTACGAGCAGTACTTC. It translates to CAISGLQGYEQYF.

V is TRBV28 and J is TRBJ1-1; D not resolved. This CDR3 has 13 residues. CDR1 and CDR2 from the germline V gene are MDHEN and SYDVKM. Trimming left V 8 bases short and J 6 bases short, with 16 bases between. CDR3 in amino acids: CASGRRVLAEAFF. For the CDR3, the DNA is TGTGCCAGCGGACGTAGGGTTTTGGCTGAAGCTTTCTTT. The complete variable domain, with remaining parts taken from reference TRBV28 and TRBJ1-1, reads DVKVTQSSRYLVKRTGEKVFLECVQDMDHENMFWYRQDPGLGLRLIYFSYDVKMKEKGDIPEGYSVSREKKERFSLILESASTNQTSMYLCASGRRVLAEAFFGQGTRLTVV.

The genes are TRBV5-1 and TRBJ2-3, with D possibly matching TRBD2 (6 bases). V was cut by 0 bases and J by 3 bases, with 14 bases left in between. CDR1 is SGHRS and CDR2 is YFSETQ in the germline V gene. CDR3 length: 16 residues. The CDR3 DNA is TGCGCCAGCAGCTTGGCCGGCGGGGTGGGGACAGATACGCAGTATTTT. Its translation: CASSLAGGVGTDTQYF.

The V and J genes are TRBV5-8 and TRBJ2-7, with unresolved D. V lost 5 bases and J lost 6, with 9 bases in between. The CDR3 spans 11 residues. Germline CDR1 and CDR2: SGHTS and YDEGEE. This chain's CDR3 is CASRSESEQYF. Written as DNA, the CDR3 is TGTGCCAGCAGGTCAGAAAGCGAGCAGTACTTC.

In DNA, the CDR3 is TGTGCCAGCAGCTTACGCAGGGGCTACACCTTC. Translation gives CASSLRRGYTF. The gene calls are TRBV7-9 and TRBJ1-2; D is uncertain. Germline V gene data show CDR1 as SEHNR and CDR2 as FQNEAQ (reference sequence). CDR3 size: 11 residues. V was cut by 2 bases and J by 8 bases, with 6 bases left in between.

The CDR3 DNA reads TGTGCCAGCAGCTTGAGCGGGGGGGCATTAGATACGCAGTATTTT. Translating it yields CASSLSGGALDTQYF. V usage is TRBV13 and J usage is TRBJ2-3; TRBD2 aligns across 10 bases. The J segment lost 5 bases and the V segment lost 3 bases, leaving 5 bases of the junction unmatched. The CDR3 length is 15 residues. CDR1 PRHDT and CDR2 FYEKMQ come from the germline V gene (reference sequence).

The rearrangement joins TRBV18 to TRBJ2-1; TRBD1 matches at 7 bases. The CDR3 is 13 amino acids. Germline CDR1 KGHSH, CDR2 LQKENI. V was pared by 1 base and J by 9 bases, with 3 bases of the junction left unmatched. The CDR3 loop reads CASSPQGAGEQFF. CDR3 coding DNA: TGTGCCAGCTCACCACAGGGGGCTGGTGAGCAGTTCTTC.

The CDR3 nucleotides read TGTGCCAGCAGCTTAGGAGAGTACGAGCAGTACTTC. Its translation: CASSLGEYEQYF. V and J are TRBV7-2 and TRBJ2-7; D call uncertain. The V and J ends lost 1 base and 4 bases respectively, with 5 bases between them. CDR1 and CDR2 (germline): SGHTA, FQGNSA. This CDR3 comprises 12 residues.

This rearrangement joins TRBV3-1 (or the pseudogene TRBV3-2) to TRBJ2-3; TRBD2 matches at 11 bases. V gave up 6 bases and J gave up 0 bases; unmatched junction bases: 2. CDR3 length: 15 amino acids. Germline CDR1 reads LGHDT; CDR2 reads YNNKEL (reference sequence). This CDR3 reads CASSRLAGSTDTQYF. CDR3 sequence (DNA): TGTGCCAGCAGTCGACTAGCGGGGAGCACAGATACGCAGTATTTT.

The gene calls are TRBV14 and TRBJ2-7, with TRBD2 matching 7 bases. The CDR3 sequence is 15 residues long. Germline CDR1 SGHDN, CDR2 FVKESK. V lost 4 bases to trimming and J lost 0 bases; unmatched junction nucleotides: 6. CDR3 nucleotide sequence: TGTGCCAGCAGCCCGGGACTATTCGCCTCCTACGAGCAGTACTTC. Translated: CASSPGLFASYEQYF.

This rearrangement joins TRBV7-7 to TRBJ2-1; tentative D call: TRBD2 (6 bases). Trimming left V 5 bases short and J 4 bases short, with 15 bases between. This CDR3 contains 15 residues. Looked up from germline, CDR1 is SSHAT and CDR2 is FNYEAQ (reference sequence). DNA for the CDR3: TGTGCCAGCAGCCCTTTGATAGCGGCTTACAATGAGCAGTTCTTC. Translation gives CASSPLIAAYNEQFF.

The chain combines TRBV28 with TRBJ1-3; a possible D gene is TRBD1 (5 bases). This CDR3 has 18 residues. CDR1 and CDR2 from the germline V gene are MDHEN and SYDVKM. The V and J ends lost 2 bases and 2 bases respectively, with 19 bases between them. The CDR3 spells CASSLGRVQGAAGNTIYF. CDR3 nucleotide sequence: TGTGCCAGCAGTTTAGGGAGGGTTCAAGGGGCAGCTGGAAACACCATATATTTT.

This chain uses TRBV18 with TRBJ1-1; the D is unclear. CDR3 length equals 14 residues. The V gene's germline CDR1 is KGHSH and CDR2 LQKENI. Between the trimmed V and J ends, which lost 5 bases and 4 bases, there was a span of 14 bases. This chain's CDR3 is CASSSRAQSTEAFF. The CDR3 region has the DNA TGTGCCAGCTCATCGAGGGCTCAGAGCACTGAAGCTTTCTTT.

J is TRBJ1-2 and V is TRBV27; a possible D gene is TRBD1 (5 bases). The CDR3 totals 15 residues. V shed 2 bases and J shed 4 bases, with 14 bases lying between them. Germline CDR1 MNHEY, CDR2 SMNVEV (reference sequence). CDR3 amino acids: CASSLRDGGSYGYTF. CDR3 coding DNA: TGTGCCAGCAGTTTACGGGATGGGGGGAGCTATGGCTACACCTTC.

This chain uses TRBV27 with TRBJ2-2; 7 positions match TRBD2. Per the germline V gene, CDR1 is MNHEY and CDR2 is SMNVEV (reference sequence). CDR3 size: 16 residues. The V and J ends lost 0 bases and 5 bases, in that order; junction bases with no gene match: 6. CDR3 loop: CASSLSTNGGTGELFF. The CDR3 DNA is TGTGCCAGCAGTTTATCGACTAACGGGGGGACCGGGGAGCTGTTTTTT.